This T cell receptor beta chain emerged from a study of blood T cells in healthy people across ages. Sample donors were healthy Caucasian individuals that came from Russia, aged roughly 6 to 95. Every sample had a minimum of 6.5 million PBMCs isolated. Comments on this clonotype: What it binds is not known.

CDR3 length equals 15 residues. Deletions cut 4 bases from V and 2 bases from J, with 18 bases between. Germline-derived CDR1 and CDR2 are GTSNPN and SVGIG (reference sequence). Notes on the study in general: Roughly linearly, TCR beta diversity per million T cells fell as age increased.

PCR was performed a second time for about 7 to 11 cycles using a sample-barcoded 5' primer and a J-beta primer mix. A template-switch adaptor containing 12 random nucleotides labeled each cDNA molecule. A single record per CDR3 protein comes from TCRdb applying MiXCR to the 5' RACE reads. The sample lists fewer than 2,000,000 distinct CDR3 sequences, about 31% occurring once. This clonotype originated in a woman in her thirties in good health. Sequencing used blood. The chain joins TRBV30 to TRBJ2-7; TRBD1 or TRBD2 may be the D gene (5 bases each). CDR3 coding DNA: TGTGCCTGGACCAAGGGACGGGGTTATACCTACGAGCAGTACTTC. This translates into CAWTKGRGYTYEQYF.